This T cell receptor beta chain emerged from a study of T cell changes during pregnancy in multiple sclerosis. Assay: immunoSEQ multiplex PCR; the TCRdb copy retains only in-frame clones and omits some. The data contain 85,000 to 90,000 clones, nearly 95% of them singletons. Material: peripheral blood, obtained after pregnancy. This clonotype was obtained from a female donor in good health, enrolled as a control in a pregnancy study.

The CDR3 nucleotides read TGTGCCAGCTCGAGGGCCCCGCGGGATGGATACAATGAGCAGTTCTTC. This gives the protein CASSRAPRDGYNEQFF. V and J are TRBV27 and TRBJ2-1, with a possible D match to TRBD2 (6 bases). Trimming stripped 8 bases from V and 4 bases from J, with 21 bases between. Germline V CDR1 and CDR2: MNHEY, SMNVEV (reference sequence). The CDR3 has 16 residues.